This note documents a single T cell receptor (beta chain) sequence. TCRdb re-analysed the PCR reads in MiXCR, keeping a single row per CDR3 protein. The data contain approximately 15,000 distinct CDR3 sequences, roughly 54% of them singletons. This specimen belongs to a study of tumor-infiltrating lymphocytes in oesophageal squamous cell carcinoma. The CDR3 totals 15 residues. Trimming stripped 5 bases from V and 0 bases from J, with 12 bases between. Looked up from germline, CDR1 is SGHVS and CDR2 is FNYEAQ. Sequenced sample: esophageal tumor tissue. The chain carries TRBV7-6 and TRBJ2-3; D may be TRBD2 (7 bases). The receptor was isolated from a female donor with esophageal squamous cell carcinoma. The CDR3 region has the DNA TGTGCCAGCAGCCAAGGGGGGGTAAGCACAGATACGCAGTATTTT. It translates to CASSQGGVSTDTQYF.